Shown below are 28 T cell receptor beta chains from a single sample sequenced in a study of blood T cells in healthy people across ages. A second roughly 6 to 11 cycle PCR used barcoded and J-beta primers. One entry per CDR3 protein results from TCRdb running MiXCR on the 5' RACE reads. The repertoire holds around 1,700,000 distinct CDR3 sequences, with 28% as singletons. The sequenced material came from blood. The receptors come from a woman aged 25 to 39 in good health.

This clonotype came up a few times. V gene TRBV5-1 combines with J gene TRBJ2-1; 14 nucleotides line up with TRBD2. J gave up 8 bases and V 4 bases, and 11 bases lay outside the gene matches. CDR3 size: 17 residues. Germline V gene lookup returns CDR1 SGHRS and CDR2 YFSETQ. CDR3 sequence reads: CASSTQTSGRALYEQFF. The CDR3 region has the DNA TGCGCCAGCAGCACACAGACTAGCGGGAGGGCCCTCTATGAGCAGTTCTTC.

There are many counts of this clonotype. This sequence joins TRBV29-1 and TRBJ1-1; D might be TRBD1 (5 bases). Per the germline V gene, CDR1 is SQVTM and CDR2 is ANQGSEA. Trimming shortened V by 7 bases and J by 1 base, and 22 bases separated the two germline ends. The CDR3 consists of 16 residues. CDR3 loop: CSASLTQGLGNTEAFF. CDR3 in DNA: TGCAGCGCCTCGCTTACCCAGGGATTGGGGAACACTGAAGCTTTCTTT.

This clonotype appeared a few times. Written as DNA, the CDR3 is TGTGCCAGCAGCGGAGCAGGAAAGAGGGGGTATGGCTACACCTTC. Translation gives CASSGAGKRGYGYTF. The gene calls are TRBV9 and TRBJ1-2; possibly TRBD1 for D (6 bases). Germline CDR1 and CDR2: SGDLS and YYNGEE. The CDR3 spans 15 residues. Trimming stripped 3 bases from V and 5 bases from J, with 17 bases between.

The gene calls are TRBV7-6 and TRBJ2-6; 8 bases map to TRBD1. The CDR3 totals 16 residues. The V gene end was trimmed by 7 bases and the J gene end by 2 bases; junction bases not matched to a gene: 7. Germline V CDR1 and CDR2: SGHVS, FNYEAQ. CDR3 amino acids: CASNPGGMAGANVLTF. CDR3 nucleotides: TGTGCCAGCAACCCAGGGGGCATGGCTGGGGCCAACGTCCTGACTTTC.

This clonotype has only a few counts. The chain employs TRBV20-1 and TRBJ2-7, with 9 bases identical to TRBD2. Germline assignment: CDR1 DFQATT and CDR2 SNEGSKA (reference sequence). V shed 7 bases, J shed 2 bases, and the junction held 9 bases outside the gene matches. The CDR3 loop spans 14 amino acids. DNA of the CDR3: TGCAGTGTACTCTTGACTAGCGGAGCCTACGAGCAGTACTTC. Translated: CSVLLTSGAYEQYF.

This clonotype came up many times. This CDR3 reads CSARASSGDTQYF. CDR3 DNA: TGCAGTGCTAGAGCTTCTTCTGGAGATACGCAGTATTTT. The J gene is TRBJ2-3, the V gene TRBV20-1, with D unclear. V dropped 1 base and J dropped 5 bases, with 10 bases sitting between them. The CDR3 is 13 residues long. Per the germline V gene, CDR1 is DFQATT and CDR2 is SNEGSKA (reference sequence).

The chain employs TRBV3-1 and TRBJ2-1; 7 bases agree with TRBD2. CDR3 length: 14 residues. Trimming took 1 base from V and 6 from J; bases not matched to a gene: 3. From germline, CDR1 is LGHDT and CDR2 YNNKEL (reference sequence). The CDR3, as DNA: TGTGCCAGCAGCCAAGCGGCTAGCGGCAATGAGCAGTTCTTC. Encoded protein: CASSQAASGNEQFF.

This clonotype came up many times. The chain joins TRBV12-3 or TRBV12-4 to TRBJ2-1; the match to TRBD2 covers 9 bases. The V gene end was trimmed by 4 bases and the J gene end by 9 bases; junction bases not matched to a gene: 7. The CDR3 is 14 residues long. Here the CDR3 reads CASSSAGGPGEQFF. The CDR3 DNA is TGTGCCAGCAGTTCGGCGGGAGGGCCGGGTGAGCAGTTCTTC.

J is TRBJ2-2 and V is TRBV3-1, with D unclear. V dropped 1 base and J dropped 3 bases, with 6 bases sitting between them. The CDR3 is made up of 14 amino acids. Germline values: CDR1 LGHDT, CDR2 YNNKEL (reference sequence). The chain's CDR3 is CASSQAGHTGELFF. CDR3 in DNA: TGTGCCAGCAGCCAAGCGGGTCACACCGGGGAGCTGTTTTTT.

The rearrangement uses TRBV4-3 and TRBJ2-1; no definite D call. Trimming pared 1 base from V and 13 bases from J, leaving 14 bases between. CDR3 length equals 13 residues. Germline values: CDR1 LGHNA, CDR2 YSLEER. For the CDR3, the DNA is TGCGCCAGCAGCCAAGCTAACGGAGAGACCCAGTTCTTC. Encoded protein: CASSQANGETQFF.

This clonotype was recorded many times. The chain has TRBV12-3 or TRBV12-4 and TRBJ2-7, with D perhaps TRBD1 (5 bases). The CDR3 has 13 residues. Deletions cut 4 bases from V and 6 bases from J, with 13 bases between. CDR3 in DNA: TGTGCCAGCAGTTCAGGGTTGAATTTCGAGCAGTACTTC. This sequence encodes CASSSGLNFEQYF.

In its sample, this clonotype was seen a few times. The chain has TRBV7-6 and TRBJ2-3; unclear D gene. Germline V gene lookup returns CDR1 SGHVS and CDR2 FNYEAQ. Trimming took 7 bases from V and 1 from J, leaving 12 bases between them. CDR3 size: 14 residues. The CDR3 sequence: CASTPTGRTDTQYF. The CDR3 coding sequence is TGTGCCAGCACCCCGACGGGCCGCACAGATACGCAGTATTTT. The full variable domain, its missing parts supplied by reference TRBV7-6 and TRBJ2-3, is GAGVSQSPRYKVTKRGQDVALRCDPISGHVSLYWYRQALGQGPEFLTYFNYEAQQDKSGLPNDRFSAERPEGSISTLTIQRTEQRDSAMYRCASTPTGRTDTQYFGPGTRLTVL.

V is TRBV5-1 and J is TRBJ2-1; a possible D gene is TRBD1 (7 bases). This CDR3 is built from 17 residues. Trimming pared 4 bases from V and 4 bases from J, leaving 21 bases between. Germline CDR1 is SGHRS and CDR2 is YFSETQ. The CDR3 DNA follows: TGCGCCAGCAGCCCGAATGCCGCAGGGGGGAAATACAATGAGCAGTTCTTC. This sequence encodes CASSPNAAGGKYNEQFF.

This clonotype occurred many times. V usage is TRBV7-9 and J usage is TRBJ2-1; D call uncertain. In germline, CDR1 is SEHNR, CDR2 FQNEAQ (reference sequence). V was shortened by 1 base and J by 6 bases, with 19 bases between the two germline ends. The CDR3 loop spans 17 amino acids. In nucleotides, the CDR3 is TGTGCCAGCAGCTTAGGATGGGCCGGACGGCCTGGCAATGAGCAGTTCTTC. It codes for CASSLGWAGRPGNEQFF. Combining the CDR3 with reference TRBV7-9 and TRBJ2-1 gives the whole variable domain DTGVSQNPRHKITKRGQNVTFRCDPISEHNRLYWYRQTLGQGPEFLTYFQNEAQLEKSRLLSDRFSAERPKGSFSTLEIQRTEQGDSAMYLCASSLGWAGRPGNEQFFGPGTRLTVL.

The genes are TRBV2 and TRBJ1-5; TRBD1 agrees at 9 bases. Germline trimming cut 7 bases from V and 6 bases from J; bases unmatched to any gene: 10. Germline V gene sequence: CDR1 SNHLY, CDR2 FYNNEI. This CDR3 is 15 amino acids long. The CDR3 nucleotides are TGTGCCAGCACCTTTGGTGGGACAGGGTCTCAGCCCCAGCATTTT. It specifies CASTFGGTGSQPQHF.

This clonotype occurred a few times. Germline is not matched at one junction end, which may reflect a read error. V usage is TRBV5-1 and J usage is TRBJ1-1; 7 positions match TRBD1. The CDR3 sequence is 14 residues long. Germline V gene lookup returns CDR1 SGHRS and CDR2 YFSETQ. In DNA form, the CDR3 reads TGCGCCAACAGCTTGAACCCGGGACAGACTGAAGCTTTCTTT. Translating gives CANSLNPGQTEAFF.

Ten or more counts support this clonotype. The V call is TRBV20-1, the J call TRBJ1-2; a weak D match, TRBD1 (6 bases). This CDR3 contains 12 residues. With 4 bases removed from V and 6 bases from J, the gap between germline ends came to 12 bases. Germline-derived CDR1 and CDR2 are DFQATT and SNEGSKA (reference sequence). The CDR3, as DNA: TGCAGTGCTACGGGGGGCTTTGATGGCTACACCTTC. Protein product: CSATGGFDGYTF.

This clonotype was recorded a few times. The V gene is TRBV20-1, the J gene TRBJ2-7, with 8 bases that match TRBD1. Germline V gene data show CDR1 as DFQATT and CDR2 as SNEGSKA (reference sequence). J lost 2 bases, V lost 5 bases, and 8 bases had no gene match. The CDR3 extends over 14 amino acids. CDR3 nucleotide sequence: TGCAGTGCTTCCGGACAGGGAGGAACCTACGAGCAGTACTTC. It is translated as CSASGQGGTYEQYF.

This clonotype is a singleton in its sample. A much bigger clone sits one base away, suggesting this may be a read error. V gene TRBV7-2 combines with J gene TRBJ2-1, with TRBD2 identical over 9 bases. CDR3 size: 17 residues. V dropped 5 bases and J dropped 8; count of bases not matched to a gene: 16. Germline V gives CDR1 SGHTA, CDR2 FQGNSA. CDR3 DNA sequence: TGTGCCAGCAGCCCAAATGGCGGGAGGGCCAATAGTGATGAGCAGTTCTTC. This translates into CASSPNGGRANSDEQFF.

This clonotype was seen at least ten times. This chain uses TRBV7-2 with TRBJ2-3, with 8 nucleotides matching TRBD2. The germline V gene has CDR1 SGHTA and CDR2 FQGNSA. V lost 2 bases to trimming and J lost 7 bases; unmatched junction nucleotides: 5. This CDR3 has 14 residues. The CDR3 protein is CASSLTGGHHTQYF. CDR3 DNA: TGTGCCAGCAGCTTAACGGGGGGGCACCATACGCAGTATTTT.

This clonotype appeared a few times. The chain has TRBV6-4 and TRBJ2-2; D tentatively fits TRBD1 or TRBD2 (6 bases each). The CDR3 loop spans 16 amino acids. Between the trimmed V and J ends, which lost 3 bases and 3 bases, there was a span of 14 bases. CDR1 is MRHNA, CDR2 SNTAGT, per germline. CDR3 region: CASSETGGMDTGELFF. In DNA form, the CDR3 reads TGTGCCAGCAGTGAAACCGGGGGCATGGACACCGGGGAGCTGTTTTTT.

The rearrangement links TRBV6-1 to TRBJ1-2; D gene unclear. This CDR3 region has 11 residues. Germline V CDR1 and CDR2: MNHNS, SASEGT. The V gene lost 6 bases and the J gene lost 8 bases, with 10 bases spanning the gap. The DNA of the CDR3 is TGTGCCAGCAGGGATAGAAGGGGCTACACCTTC. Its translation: CASRDRRGYTF.

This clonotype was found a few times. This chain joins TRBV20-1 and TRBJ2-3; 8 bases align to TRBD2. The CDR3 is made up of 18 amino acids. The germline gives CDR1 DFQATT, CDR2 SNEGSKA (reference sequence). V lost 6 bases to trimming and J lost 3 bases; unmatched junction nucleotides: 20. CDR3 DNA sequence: TGCAGTGCAGAAACCGGGACTAGAACGACCCGAGGGACAGATACGCAGTATTTT. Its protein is CSAETGTRTTRGTDTQYF.

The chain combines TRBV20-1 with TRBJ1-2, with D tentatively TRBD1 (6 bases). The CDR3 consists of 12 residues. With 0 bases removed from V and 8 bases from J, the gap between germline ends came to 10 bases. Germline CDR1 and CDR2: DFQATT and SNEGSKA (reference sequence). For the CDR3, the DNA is TGCAGTGCTAGAGACCCTGGACAGGGCTACACCTTC. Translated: CSARDPGQGYTF.

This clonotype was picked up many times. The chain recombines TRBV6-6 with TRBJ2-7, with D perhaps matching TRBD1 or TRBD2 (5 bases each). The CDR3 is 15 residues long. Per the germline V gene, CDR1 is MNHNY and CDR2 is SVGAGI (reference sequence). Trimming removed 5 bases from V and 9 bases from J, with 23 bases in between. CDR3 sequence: CASSQPRDGTNVQYF. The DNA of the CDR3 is TGTGCCAGCAGTCAGCCCCGGGACGGGACGAATGTGCAGTACTTC.

In DNA, the CDR3 is TGTGCCAGCAGCTTAGGGCACCCGGGACAGGGTGAAGAGACCCAGTACTTC. Translated, it gives CASSLGHPGQGEETQYF. This chain uses TRBV11-2 with TRBJ2-5, with TRBD1 matching 9 bases. In germline, CDR1 is SGHAT, CDR2 FQNNGV. This CDR3 is built from 17 residues. Losses at the gene ends were 1 base for V and 3 bases for J; bases not matched to a gene: 9.

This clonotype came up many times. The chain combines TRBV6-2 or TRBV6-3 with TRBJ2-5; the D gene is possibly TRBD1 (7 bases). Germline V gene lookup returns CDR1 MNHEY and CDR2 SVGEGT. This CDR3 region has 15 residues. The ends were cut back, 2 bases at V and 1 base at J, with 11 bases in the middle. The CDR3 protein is CASSYGGTAQETQYF. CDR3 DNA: TGTGCCAGCAGTTACGGGGGGACAGCCCAAGAGACCCAGTACTTC.

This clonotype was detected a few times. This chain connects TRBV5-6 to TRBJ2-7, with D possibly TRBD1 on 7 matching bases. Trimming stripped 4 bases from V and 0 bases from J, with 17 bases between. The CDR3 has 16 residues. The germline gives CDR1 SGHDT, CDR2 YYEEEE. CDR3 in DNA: TGTGCCAGCAGCCCGGCAGGGGGGTCCCTCTCCTACGAGCAGTACTTC. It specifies CASSPAGGSLSYEQYF.